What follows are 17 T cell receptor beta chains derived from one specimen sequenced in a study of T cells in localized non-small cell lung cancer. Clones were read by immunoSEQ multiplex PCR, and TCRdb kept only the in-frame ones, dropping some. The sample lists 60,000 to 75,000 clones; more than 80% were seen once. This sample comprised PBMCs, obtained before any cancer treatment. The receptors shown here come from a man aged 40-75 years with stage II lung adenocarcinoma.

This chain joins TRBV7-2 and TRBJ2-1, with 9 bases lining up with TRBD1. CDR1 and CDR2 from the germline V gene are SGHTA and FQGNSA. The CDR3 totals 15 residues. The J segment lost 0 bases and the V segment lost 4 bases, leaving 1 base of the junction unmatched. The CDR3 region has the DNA TGTGCCAGCAGCTGGGGACAGGGCTCCTACAATGAGCAGTTCTTC. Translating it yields CASSWGQGSYNEQFF.

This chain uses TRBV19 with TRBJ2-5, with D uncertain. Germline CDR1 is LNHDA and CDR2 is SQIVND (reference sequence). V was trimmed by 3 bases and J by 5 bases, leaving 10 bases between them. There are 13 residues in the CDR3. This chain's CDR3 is CASSIGVGETQYF. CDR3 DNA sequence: TGTGCCAGTAGTATTGGAGTGGGTGAGACCCAGTACTTC.

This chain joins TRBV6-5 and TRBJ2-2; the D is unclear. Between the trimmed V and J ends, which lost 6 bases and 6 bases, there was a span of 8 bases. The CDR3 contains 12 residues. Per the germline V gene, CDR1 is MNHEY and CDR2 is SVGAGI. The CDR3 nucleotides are TGTGCCAGCAGGGACGGTGCCGGGGAGCTGTTTTTT. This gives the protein CASRDGAGELFF.

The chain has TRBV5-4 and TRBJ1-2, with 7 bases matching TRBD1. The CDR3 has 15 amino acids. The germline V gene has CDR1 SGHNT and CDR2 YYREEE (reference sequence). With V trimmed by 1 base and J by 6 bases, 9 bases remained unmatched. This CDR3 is CASSLYWAGGDGYTF. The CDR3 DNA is TGTGCCAGCAGCTTGTACTGGGCAGGGGGAGATGGCTACACCTTC.

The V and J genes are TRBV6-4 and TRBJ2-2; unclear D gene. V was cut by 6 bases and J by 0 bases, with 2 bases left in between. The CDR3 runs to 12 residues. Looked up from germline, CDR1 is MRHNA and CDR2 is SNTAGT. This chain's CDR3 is CASRANTGELFF. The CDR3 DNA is TGTGCCAGCAGGGCGAACACCGGGGAGCTGTTTTTT.

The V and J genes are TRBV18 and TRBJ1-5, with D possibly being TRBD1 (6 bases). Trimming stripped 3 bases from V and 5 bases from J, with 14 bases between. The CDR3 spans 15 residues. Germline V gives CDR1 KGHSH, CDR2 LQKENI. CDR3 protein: CASSPTGSTDQPQHF. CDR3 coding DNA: TGTGCCAGCTCACCCACAGGGTCAACGGATCAGCCCCAGCATTTT.

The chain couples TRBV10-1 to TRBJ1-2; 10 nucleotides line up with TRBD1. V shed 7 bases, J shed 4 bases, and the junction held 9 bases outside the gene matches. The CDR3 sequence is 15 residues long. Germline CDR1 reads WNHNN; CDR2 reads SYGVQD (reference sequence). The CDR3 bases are TGCGCCAGCACTCTTGTGACAGGGGGCTGCTATGGCTACACCTTC. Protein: CASTLVTGGCYGYTF.

DNA for the CDR3: TGTGCCAGCAGCCAAGTGGGACTAGCGGGAGGCTCCTACGAGCAGTACTTC. It codes for CASSQVGLAGGSYEQYF. The chain links TRBV4-2 to TRBJ2-7; 15 bases are shared with TRBD2. The V segment lost 1 base and the J segment 0 bases; nucleotides outside the gene matches: 1. The CDR3 loop spans 17 amino acids. Germline-derived CDR1 and CDR2 are LGHNA and YNFKEQ.

The DNA of the CDR3 is TGCGCCAGCAGCTTGACTAGCGGCAGCACAGATACGCAGTATTTT. It yields the protein CASSLTSGSTDTQYF. The rearrangement joins TRBV5-1 to TRBJ2-3; 8 positions agree with TRBD2. The CDR3 runs to 15 residues. Looked up from germline, CDR1 is SGHRS and CDR2 is YFSETQ. Germline trimming cut 1 base from V and 0 bases from J; bases unmatched to any gene: 1. Variable domain in full (rest from reference TRBV5-1 and TRBJ2-3): KAGVTQTPRYLIKTRGQQVTLSCSPISGHRSVSWYQQTPGQGLQFLFEYFSETQRNKGNFPGRFSGRQFSNSRSEMNVSTLELGDSALYLCASSLTSGSTDTQYFGPGTRLTVL.

The CDR3 loop is CASSPGRGLALDTQYF. The CDR3 nucleotides are TGCGCCAGCAGCCCTGGGCGGGGACTAGCTCTAGATACGCAGTATTTT. The chain employs TRBV4-1 and TRBJ2-3; 9 bases match TRBD2. The length of the CDR3 is 16 residues. CDR1 and CDR2 (germline): MGHRA, YSYEKL. V dropped 4 bases and J dropped 5; count of bases not matched to a gene: 10.

The CDR3: CASSPRGQAGGEQYF. In nucleotides, the CDR3 is TGTGCCAGCAGTCCACGGGGACAGGCTGGGGGGGAGCAGTACTTC. The V call is TRBV27, the J call TRBJ2-7, with TRBD1 identical over 8 bases. The germline CDR1 and CDR2 sequences are MNHEY and SMNVEV (reference sequence). Trimming cost V 5 bases and J 7 bases; bases outside gene matches: 13. This CDR3 region has 15 residues.

CDR3 in amino acids: CASSIATSAGKGGELFF. Here the CDR3 DNA reads TGTGCCAGTAGTATAGCGACTAGCGCGGGGAAAGGCGGGGAGCTGTTTTTT. The chain is built from TRBV19 and TRBJ2-2, with TRBD2 matching over 8 bases. The CDR3 spans 17 residues. Germline loops: CDR1 LNHDA, CDR2 SQIVND (reference sequence). Losses at the gene ends were 1 base for V and 7 bases for J; bases not matched to a gene: 11.

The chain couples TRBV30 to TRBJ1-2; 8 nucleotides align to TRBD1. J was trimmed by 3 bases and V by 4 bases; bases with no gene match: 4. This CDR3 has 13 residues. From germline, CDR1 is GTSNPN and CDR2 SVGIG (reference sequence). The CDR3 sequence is CAWTGGEDYGYTF. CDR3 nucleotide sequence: TGTGCCTGGACAGGGGGCGAGGACTATGGCTACACCTTC.

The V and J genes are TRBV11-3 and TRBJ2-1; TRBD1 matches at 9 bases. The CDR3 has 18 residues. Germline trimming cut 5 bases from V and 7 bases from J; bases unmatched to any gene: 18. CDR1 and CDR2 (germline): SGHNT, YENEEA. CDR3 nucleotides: TGTGCCAGCAGCCCCCCGAGGGGCCGGGACAGGGTCAAAAATGAGCAGTTCTTC. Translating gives CASSPPRGRDRVKNEQFF.

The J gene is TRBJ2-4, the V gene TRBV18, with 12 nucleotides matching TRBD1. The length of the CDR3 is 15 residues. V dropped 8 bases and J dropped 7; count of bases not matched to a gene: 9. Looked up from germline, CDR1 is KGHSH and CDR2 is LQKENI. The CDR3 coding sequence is TGTGCCAGCGGCACGGGACAGGGGGCCGAGAACATTCAGTACTTC. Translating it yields CASGTGQGAENIQYF.

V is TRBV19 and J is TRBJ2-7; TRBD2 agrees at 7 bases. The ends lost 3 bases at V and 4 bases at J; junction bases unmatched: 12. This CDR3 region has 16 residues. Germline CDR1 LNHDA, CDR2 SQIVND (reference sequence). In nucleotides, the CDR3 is TGTGCCAGTAGTATGGGTGCGGGAGCGGTGAGTTACGAGCAGTACTTC. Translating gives CASSMGAGAVSYEQYF.

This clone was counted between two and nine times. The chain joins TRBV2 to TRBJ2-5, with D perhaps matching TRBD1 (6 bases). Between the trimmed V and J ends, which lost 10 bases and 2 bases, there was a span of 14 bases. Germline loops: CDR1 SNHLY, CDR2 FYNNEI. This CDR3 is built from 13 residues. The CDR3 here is CATAGQRQETQYF. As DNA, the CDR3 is TGTGCCACCGCCGGACAGAGACAAGAGACCCAGTACTTC.